This TCR beta chain was retrieved from a study of cytomegalovirus exposure and HLA in healthy donors (dated by TCRdb to the late 2010s). Regarding the complete study: An earlier analysis of some 620 of the donors reported 276 Gb of sequence data and 95 million to 130 million unique TCR beta sequences obtained from about 179 million T cells. An early release covering more than 500 HLA-typed donors comprised approximately 290 gigabases of sequencing data and around 85 million unique TCR sequences. Among the roughly 430 genotyped donors, approximately 81% belonged to the genetic ancestry cluster associated with self-reported Caucasian donors. The study was designed to test whether signatures of past pathogen exposure could be identified by cataloging public T cell receptors. The study profiled the T cell repertoires of approximately 700 subjects by immunosequencing and related them to cytomegalovirus serostatus. Along with the approximately 600-subject first cohort, a separate validation cohort of over a hundred different subjects was used. The study combined high-throughput TCR immunosequencing, statistical association of individual TCRs with disease status, and machine learning to predict cytomegalovirus infection status. A later analysis re-examined previously published TCR beta repertoires from 610 or so donors and added high-resolution HLA genotyping to investigate patterns of TCR occurrence. Rather than using new phenotypic data, the later analysis identified candidate immune exposures from TCR beta sequences and from how often those sequences occurred across donors. An earlier analysis of around 580 of the donors used high-throughput TCR beta sequencing to judge whether each TCR beta V gene segment behaved as functional or pseudogenic. Donor age, sex, ethnicity and CMV serostatus were collected together with the repertoire data. A later genetic analysis used genome-wide SNP genotypes for 398 of the 666 donors, treating that subset as a discovery cohort. Every repertoire in the discovery cohort had been generated on one and the same sequencing platform. HLA typing covered class I and class II loci at four-digit resolution. The number of typed donors differed by locus: about 620-630 for A, B, C, DRB1 and DQB1; 500 to 550 for DQA1; approximately 600 for DPA1; and around 450 for DPB1. Because of strong linkage in the cohort, roughly five DR-DQ haplotypes were treated as single units for association and clustering. On average, roughly 240,000 unique TCR beta nucleotide sequences were sequenced per donor among 398 genotyped donors of the cohort, with around 19% of those sequences being non-productive. Overall study results and their limits: A few of the identified cytomegalovirus-associated TCR beta chains were confirmed in vitro to be specific for cytomegalovirus antigens. The classifier was reported to diagnose cytomegalovirus status with high specificity and sensitivity in both the original and validation cohorts. In a later analysis, TCR association rates were found to vary across HLA loci, with the most associated TCRs seen for DRB1 alleles and the fewest for HLA-C alleles. Most CMV-associated TCR beta chains appeared to be HLA-restricted in a later analysis, and the HLA associations seemed to be driven largely by CMV exposure. A further reported finding was that TCR beta sequences accurately predicted the HLA-A and HLA-B alleles for most subjects in the first cohort. According to the authors, the approach could potentially be generalized to other disease states and immunological phenotypes. A later genetic analysis associated a missense DCLRE1C variant with V-gene and J-gene trimming of TCR beta chains, and an independent cohort replicated the association. Because counts were too low, under 20 rarely observed V segments, including chromosome 9 orphons, were left out of the earlier analysis of 500 to 750 of the donors. The sequencing pipeline was judged likely to have produced a cluster of highly shared sequence variants as a technical artifact. The presence/absence analyses assumed that sequencing depth was roughly uniform across donors, and that assumption may not be true. Most TCR sequences were observed very rarely across donors, whereas some public TCRs were present in many individuals. An earlier analysis of some 590 of the donors showed that most TCR beta V segments appeared in productive rearrangements either about 87% or about 30% of the time, which broadly matched IMGT annotations. According to a later analysis, parvovirus B19, influenza, CMV and Epstein-Barr virus appeared linked to several top co-occurrence clusters. In a later analysis, HLA-associated TCR beta chains showed more clonal expansion and lower generation probabilities than non-associated chains that were equally common. A later genetic analysis reported fewer N-insertions in productive TCRs among donors in an Asian-associated ancestry cluster than the approximately 670-donor mean. Correlated functional status among segregating V segments might reflect linkage disequilibrium, but an unknown experimental factor could not be ruled out. Only TCR beta chains were sequenced in this cohort, and the absence of alpha or paired-chain data limited detectable features. At a false discovery rate of 0.05, a later analysis linked fewer than 20,000 TCR beta sequences to specific HLA alleles. In the study, approximately 160 TCR beta chains were listed as associated with cytomegalovirus. Immune exposure information for the cohort was limited to CMV serostatus. HLA typing was unavailable for some donors at each locus, so association tests used only the typed subset. When HLA alleles, especially DR and DQ, strongly co-occurred, attributing TCR associations to individual alleles was difficult.

Comments on this clone: What this receptor recognizes is not known. No base quality values were provided; no much bigger clone lies one nucleotide off.

The library was generated by the immunoSEQ multiplex PCR assay. A mixture of 60 forward primers for TCR Vbeta segments and 13 reverse primers for TCR Jbeta segments was used in the multiplex PCR. The CDR3 region of rearranged TCR beta genes was amplified from genomic DNA with a multiplex PCR assay. On the Illumina HiSeq System, the amplified TCR beta libraries were sequenced as 87-base-pair reads. On the study's bioinformatics: A later analysis tallied 75 million to 95 million unique TCR beta chains across the roughly 610 repertoires, and 10 million to 11 million of those chains were shared by two or more donors. A nearest-neighbor algorithm error-corrected the raw reads and collapsed the reads into unique sequences, merging closely related sequences to remove PCR and sequencing errors. V, D and J gene segments were assigned by aligning CDR3 sequences to IMGT reference sequences. Each retained sequence needed at least a six-nucleotide match to both a V gene segment and a J gene segment. Rearrangements were called productive when the CDR3 lacked stop codons and stayed in frame with V and J; all others were non-productive. Following IMGT convention, CDR3 was defined as the stretch from the second conserved V-encoded cysteine up to the conserved J-encoded phenylalanine. The earlier analysis of around 640 of the donors excluded sequences that lacked an unambiguous match to a single V gene segment. An earlier analysis of a few hundred of the donors classified V segments as functional when productive rearrangements were above 56.7% and as segregating when the standard deviation between donors was above 5%. To diagnose cytomegalovirus status from the catalog of TCR beta chain sequences, a statistical classification framework was built. A later analysis assigned V and J genes by comparing TCR nucleotide sequences with IMGT/GENE-DB human TR gene sequences. A later analysis assigned CDR3 sequences and most-parsimonious VDJ recombination scenarios with the TCRdist pipeline. A later analysis defined each TCR beta chain by its CDR3 amino acid sequence plus V-gene family, and excluded reads lacking a unique V-gene family. As a way to deal with suspected cross-contamination and a sequencing artifact, a later analysis dropped 450 to 600 nucleotide sequences that were highly shared and had low generation probability. In a later analysis, a clonal expansion index for each public chain was calculated from normalized within-repertoire ranks of inferred template counts. Generation probabilities in a later analysis came from a VDJ recombination model fitted to out-of-frame rearrangements, and those results were checked against IGoR. A later analysis scored TCR-TCR, TCR-HLA and TCR-CMV co-occurrence with hypergeometric tests, applying a repertoire-size bias correction to TCR pairs. In a later analysis, false discovery rates were estimated by permuting HLA or CMV assignments 20 times. In a later analysis, co-occurring TCRs were grouped using DBSCAN, with TCRdist sequence similarity added in when clustering inside HLA-allele-positive subsets. For co-occurrence clustering, repertoires with fewer than 30,000 or more than 120,000 public chains were excluded, along with several repertoires with anomalous nucleotide sharing. The source is immuneACCESS, and TCRdb retained only in-frame sequences with V and J called. Part of the clones is not carried over; for the studies checked, unresolved V genes explain less than half of this, and the remainder is unexplained. V and J calls and clone size are copied from that table; D and trimming were computed from the DNA. This sample gives around 120,000 clones in total; roughly 80% of them show up just once. The ten largest clones represent roughly 1.1% of the sample.

The cohort comprised 670 or so healthy bone marrow donors. Cohort members were all nominally healthy when sampled, although unrecorded immune exposures were likely present. The donor tested CMV seronegative, placing the donor among the 300 to 450 seronegative members of the cohort. A peripheral blood sample was collected from each donor, and TCR beta sequencing was performed on peripheral blood mononuclear cells. Genomic DNA was extracted from the blood cell samples with the Qiagen DNeasy Blood Extraction Kit. The material sequenced was PBMCs. This receptor was obtained from a boy between 5 and 17 years old in good health and CMV-seronegative.

The sequenced DNA is TGTGCCAGCCCAGGGGAGAATGAGCAGTTCTTC. Its amino acids are CASPGENEQFF. The chain was built from TRBV7-9 and TRBJ2-1; 6 matching bases give a weak D call of TRBD1. The CDR3 measures 11 amino acids from cysteine to phenylalanine. Only the CDR3 DNA is retained, 33 bases long and in frame from the first base. The germline ends are 9 bases apart after V is trimmed by 8 bases and J by 7 bases. The germline V gene encodes CDR1 SEHNR and CDR2 FQNEAQ (reference sequence).